The 15 T cell receptor beta chains presented below share a single source sample, sequenced in a study of CD8+CD57+ T cells in acquired aplastic anemia. Template material for TCR beta VDJ and CDR3 profiling consisted of genomic DNA. TCRdb reanalysed the reads using MiXCR and keeps one entry per CDR3 protein. Of about 180,000 distinct CDR3 sequences detected, roughly three fifths appear once; the ten largest clones hold about two fifths. The patients chosen for sequencing had shown expansion of CD8+CD57+ cells (detected by flow cytometry). Sequenced input: sorted CD4+, CD8+, or CD8+CD57+ T cells (not recorded which) from PBMCs. These receptors originate from a human donor with aplastic anemia.

The rearrangement joins TRBV7-8 to TRBJ2-7; 8 nucleotides align to TRBD2. This CDR3 has 16 residues. Germline CDR1 SGHVS, CDR2 FQNEAQ. V shed 5 bases and J 11 bases; nucleotides not matched to a gene: 20. The CDR3 loop is CASSPPRGLGGPDEYF. The CDR3 nucleotides read TGTGCCAGCAGCCCCCCCCGGGGACTAGGGGGGCCAGACGAGTACTTC.

On this clonotype: A much larger clone lies one base from this, so it may be a read error. CDR3 bases: TGTGCCAGCAGTTACCCCAGGGTTGGAAAACTGTTTTTT. Its translation is CASSYPRVGKLFF. The chain employs TRBV6-6 and TRBJ1-4, with D perhaps TRBD1 (5 bases). The CDR3 consists of 13 residues. V lost 2 bases, J lost 10 bases, and 11 bases lay in between. CDR1 and CDR2 from the germline V gene are MNHNY and SVGAGI (reference sequence).

The chain joins TRBV2 to TRBJ2-5; 7 bases are a match to TRBD1. The CDR3 has 14 amino acids. Germline V CDR1 and CDR2: SNHLY, FYNNEI. Unmatched junction bases numbered 9, after V lost 6 bases and J lost 5 bases. CDR3: CASRQLRGPETQYF. The CDR3, as DNA: TGTGCCAGCAGACAGTTGAGGGGGCCGGAGACCCAGTACTTC.

The chain joins TRBV7-9 to TRBJ1-1, with D possibly TRBD1 on 5 matching bases. Trimming removed 5 bases from V and 0 bases from J, with 10 bases in between. Germline V gene sequence: CDR1 SEHNR, CDR2 FQNEAQ (reference sequence). This CDR3 contains 14 residues. The CDR3 DNA follows: TGTGCCAGCAGCCCCTTGACAGTGAACACTGAAGCTTTCTTT. This sequence encodes CASSPLTVNTEAFF.

The J gene is TRBJ2-7, the V gene TRBV12-5; D is possibly TRBD1 (6 bases). Germline V gene data show CDR1 as LGHNT and CDR2 as FRNRAP. V was shortened by 1 base and J by 6 bases, with 13 bases between the two germline ends. The CDR3 sequence is 14 residues long. The CDR3 DNA follows: TGTGCTAGTGGTTTGGACAGGGTGAGCTCCGAGCAGTACTTC. Translated, it gives CASGLDRVSSEQYF. The full variable domain, with the rest looked up from reference TRBV12-5 and TRBJ2-7, is DARVTQTPRHKVTEMGQEVTMRCQPILGHNTVFWYRQTMMQGLELLAYFRNRAPLDDSGMPKDRFSAEMPDATLATLKIQPSEPRDSAVYFCASGLDRVSSEQYFGPGTRLTVT.

The J gene is TRBJ2-7, the V gene TRBV9, with 8 bases aligning to TRBD2. Germline assignment: CDR1 SGDLS and CDR2 YYNGEE. This CDR3 has 14 residues. Trimming at V came to 0 bases and at J to 6 bases, leaving 5 bases not matched to a gene. CDR3 residues: CASSVEGAGGEQYF. DNA of the CDR3: TGTGCCAGCAGCGTAGAAGGGGCGGGGGGCGAGCAGTACTTC.

This clonotype was found many times. The rearrangement links TRBV10-3 to TRBJ1-1; the D is unclear. The V end was cut by 4 bases, the J end by 8 bases, with 8 bases between. CDR3 length equals 11 residues. Germline V gene data show CDR1 as ENHRY and CDR2 as SYGVKD. In nucleotides, the CDR3 is TGTGCCATCAGTGCTGGGATGGAAGCTTTCTTT. This sequence encodes CAISAGMEAFF.

This clonotype was seen repeatedly, ten times or more. The chain couples TRBV19 to TRBJ1-1, with D perhaps matching TRBD1 (5 bases). With 6 bases removed from V and 4 bases from J, the gap between germline ends came to 18 bases. Germline values: CDR1 LNHDA, CDR2 SQIVND (reference sequence). The CDR3 has 15 residues. This chain's CDR3 is CASRLVQVRGTEAFF. The CDR3 DNA is TGTGCCAGTAGATTAGTACAGGTACGAGGCACTGAAGCTTTCTTT.

This chain joins TRBV9 and TRBJ2-1; 13 bases are a match to TRBD2. This CDR3 spans 16 amino acids. V was pared by 4 bases and J by 3 bases, with 4 bases of the junction left unmatched. Germline V gene data show CDR1 as SGDLS and CDR2 as YYNGEE. The CDR3 coding sequence is TGTGCCAGCAGCACCCGGACTAGCGGGGGCTACAATGAGCAGTTCTTC. This encodes CASSTRTSGGYNEQFF.

In regard to this clonotype: Since a much larger clone is just one base distant, this may be a read error. The chain carries TRBV2 and TRBJ2-3; 8 bases align to TRBD2. Losses at the gene ends were 6 bases for V and 5 bases for J; bases not matched to a gene: 10. CDR1 and CDR2 from the germline V gene are SNHLY and FYNNEI. The CDR3 contains 15 residues. The CDR3 nucleotides read TGTGCCAGCAGCTTAGCGGGGAGCGGGGAAGATACGCAGTATTTT. It translates to CASSLAGSGEDTQYF.

The CDR3 nucleotides read TGTGCCAGCAGCATCAGCGACTATAATTCACCCCTCCACTTT. Protein sequence: CASSISDYNSPLHF. V usage is TRBV7-6 and J usage is TRBJ1-6; D unclear. CDR3 size: 14 residues. Trimming shortened V by 5 bases and J by 3 bases, and 8 bases separated the two germline ends. Germline V CDR1 and CDR2: SGHVS, FNYEAQ.

This rearrangement joins TRBV11-2 to TRBJ2-1, with D hard to call. CDR1 and CDR2 from the germline V gene are SGHAT and FQNNGV. V dropped 2 bases and J dropped 7 bases, with 9 bases sitting between them. The CDR3 consists of 13 residues. CDR3 amino acids: CASSLWTRNEQFF. CDR3 nucleotide sequence: TGTGCCAGCAGCTTATGGACGAGAAATGAGCAGTTCTTC. Complete variable domain (other parts from reference TRBV11-2 and TRBJ2-1): EAGVAQSPRYKIIEKRQSVAFWCNPISGHATLYWYQQILGQGPKLLIQFQNNGVVDDSQLPKDRFSAERLKGVDSTLKIQPAKLEDSAVYLCASSLWTRNEQFFGPGTRLTVL.

The gene calls are TRBV7-9 and TRBJ2-2, with 7 bases lining up with TRBD2. Germline CDR1 SEHNR, CDR2 FQNEAQ (reference sequence). Trimming took 5 bases from V and 1 from J; bases not matched to a gene: 10. CDR3 size: 17 residues. The CDR3 loop is CASSPAFAGENTGELFF. CDR3 nucleotides: TGTGCCAGCAGCCCGGCGTTCGCGGGGGAGAACACCGGGGAGCTGTTTTTT.

As concerns this clonotype: The germline gene is not matched at one end of the junction; a read error may be the cause. The chain has TRBV10-3 and TRBJ2-5; a weak D match, TRBD1 (5 bases). CDR3 length: 13 residues. CDR1 ENHRY and CDR2 SYGVKD come from the germline V gene. CDR3: CASSRQFQETQYF. The CDR3 nucleotides are TGTGCCAGCAGTCGACAGTTCCAAGAGACCCAGTACTTC.

This chain connects TRBV11-3 to TRBJ1-1; D unresolved. The CDR3 covers 13 residues. Trimming removed 6 bases from V and 6 bases from J, with 14 bases in between. Germline-derived CDR1 and CDR2 are SGHNT and YENEEA. CDR3 residues: CASSMVGEPEAFF. Here the CDR3 DNA reads TGTGCCAGCAGTATGGTGGGAGAGCCTGAAGCTTTCTTT.